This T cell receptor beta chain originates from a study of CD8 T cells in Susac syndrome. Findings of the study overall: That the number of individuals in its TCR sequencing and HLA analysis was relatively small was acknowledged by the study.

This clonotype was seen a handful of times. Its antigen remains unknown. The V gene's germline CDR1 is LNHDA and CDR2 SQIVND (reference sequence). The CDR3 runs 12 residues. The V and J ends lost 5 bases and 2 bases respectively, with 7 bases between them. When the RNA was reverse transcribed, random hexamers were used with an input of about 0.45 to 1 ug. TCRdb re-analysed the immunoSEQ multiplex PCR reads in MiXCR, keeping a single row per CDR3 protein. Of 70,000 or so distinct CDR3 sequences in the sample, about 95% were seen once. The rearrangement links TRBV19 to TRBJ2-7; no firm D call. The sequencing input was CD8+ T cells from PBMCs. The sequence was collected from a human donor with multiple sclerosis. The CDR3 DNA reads TGTGCCAGTAGTGCAGGAACCTACGAGCAGTACTTC. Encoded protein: CASSAGTYEQYF.